This T cell receptor beta chain was found in a study of Tregs in tolerant kidney transplant recipients. Study background: Mixed chimerism was transient after nonmyeloablative marrow transplants from related graft donors.

Study results and limitations: Changing PCR primers prevented nucleotide comparison between some patients' samples. Validation in larger populations is needed because few patients were studied.

Worth noting for this clone: Its antigen remains unidentified.

CD4+CD25+CD127- Tregs, CD4+CD25- non-Tregs, CD4 and CD8 cells were sorted. The repertoire was sequenced with immunoSEQ multiplex PCR; TCRdb's copy has only in-frame clones and lacks some. The repertoire includes around 75,000 clones, about 89% of them detected once, and approximately 0.4% sits in the top ten. CDR1 and CDR2 (germline): ENHRY, SYGVKD. V was clipped by 3 bases and J by 0 bases, with 21 bases between them. The CDR3 consists of 19 residues. Sequences were derived from CD4+ T cells from blood, sampled before the transplant. This clonotype originated in a human donor who received a combined kidney and bone marrow transplant. The gene calls are TRBV10-3 and TRBJ1-3, with D possibly being TRBD1 (6 bases). CDR3 DNA: TGTGCCATCAGTGACCCTAAATCGACAGGACCATACTCTGGAAACACCATATATTTT. Translating gives CAISDPKSTGPYSGNTIYF.